The sequence of this TCR beta chain was determined in a study of regulatory dendritic cells for organ transplantation. As for this clone: Its antigen is unknown.

Regarding the study as a whole: Considerable individual heterogeneity was seen in alloreactive memory CD8+ T cells. Resting memory CD8+ T cells held the most alloreactive clonotypes.

The table came from immunoSEQ multiplex PCR; TCRdb's copy has only in-frame clones and leaves some out. The sample carries fewer than 40,000 clones, about 90% recorded once. Per the germline V gene, CDR1 is SGHDN and CDR2 is FVKESK. This CDR3 is built from 13 residues. The germline V and J ends were trimmed by 4 bases and 0 bases, with 7 bases remaining between them. The V and J genes are TRBV14 and TRBJ2-7; D gene uncertain. Sequenced: naive CD8+ T cells from blood. As for subset: CD45RA+ naive T cells. This sequence originates from a human donor in good health. Here the CDR3 DNA reads TGTGCCAGCAGCCTTCTCGGCTCCTACGAGCAGTACTTC. Translation gives CASSLLGSYEQYF.